Below, one TCR beta chain is given with its context. Repertoires were generated with immunoSEQ multiplex PCR, while TCRdb's copy carries only in-frame clones and drops some. The sample contains almost 70,000 clones, 85% to 90% of which appear only once. This entry comes from a study of blood T cell repertoires in COVID-19. Study background: Samples came from the United States, Italy and Spain, spanning acute and convalescent COVID-19. T cells, B-cell-depleted T cells, or PBMCs supplied cDNA or gDNA.

V shed 1 base and J 1 base; nucleotides not matched to a gene: 4. This CDR3 is 14 amino acids long. Per germline, CDR1 SQVTM and CDR2 ANQGSEA. The TCR was taken from a woman in her forties or fifties with active COVID-19. The sequencing input was peripheral blood. V is TRBV29-1 and J is TRBJ2-7, with 7 positions matching TRBD2. Here the CDR3 reads CSVEAPGGSYEQYF. The CDR3 DNA follows: TGCAGCGTTGAAGCCCCCGGGGGGTCCTACGAGCAGTACTTC.